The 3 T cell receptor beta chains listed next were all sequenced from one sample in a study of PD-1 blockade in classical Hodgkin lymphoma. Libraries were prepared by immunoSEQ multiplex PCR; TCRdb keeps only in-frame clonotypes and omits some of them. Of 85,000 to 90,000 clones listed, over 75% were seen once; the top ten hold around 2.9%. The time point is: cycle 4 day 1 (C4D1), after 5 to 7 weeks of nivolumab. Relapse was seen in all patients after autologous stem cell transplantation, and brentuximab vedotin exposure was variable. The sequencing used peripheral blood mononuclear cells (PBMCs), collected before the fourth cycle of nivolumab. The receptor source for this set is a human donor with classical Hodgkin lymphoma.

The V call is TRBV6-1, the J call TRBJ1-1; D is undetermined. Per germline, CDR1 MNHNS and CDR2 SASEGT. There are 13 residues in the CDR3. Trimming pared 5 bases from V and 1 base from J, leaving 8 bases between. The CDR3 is CASSPRQNTEAFF. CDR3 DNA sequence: TGTGCCAGCAGTCCCCGACAGAACACTGAAGCTTTCTTT.

This CDR3 is CASSPQGMETQYF. The CDR3 DNA reads as TGTGCCAGCAGTCCACAGGGAATGGAGACCCAGTACTTC. The chain couples TRBV27 to TRBJ2-5; TRBD1 might be the D (6 bases). The CDR3 extends over 13 amino acids. Trimming removed 5 bases from V and 5 bases from J, with 12 bases in between. CDR1 MNHEY and CDR2 SMNVEV come from the germline V gene (reference sequence).

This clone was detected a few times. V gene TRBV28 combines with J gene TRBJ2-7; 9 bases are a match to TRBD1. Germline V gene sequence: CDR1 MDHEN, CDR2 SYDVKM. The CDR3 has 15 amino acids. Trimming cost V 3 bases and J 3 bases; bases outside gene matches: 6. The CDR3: CASSLPTGGGYEQYF. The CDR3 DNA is TGTGCCAGCAGTTTGCCGACAGGGGGAGGCTACGAGCAGTACTTC. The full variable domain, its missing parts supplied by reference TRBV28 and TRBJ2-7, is DVKVTQSSRYLVKRTGEKVFLECVQDMDHENMFWYRQDPGLGLRLIYFSYDVKMKEKGDIPEGYSVSREKKERFSLILESASTNQTSMYLCASSLPTGGGYEQYFGPGTRLTVT.